These T cell receptor beta chains were read from a single sample in a study of T cell repertoires in cytomegalovirus infection. Their antigen targets remain unknown. TCRdb re-analysed the reads in MiXCR, keeping a single row per CDR3 protein. Of 830,000 or so distinct CDR3 sequences listed, 32% were seen once; the top ten hold 12%. The sample here was cultured CD8+ T cells from PBMCs, taken from culture after CMV antigen stimulation. Receptor source: a human donor in good health (CMV status not recorded). Some clones in this sample may be carry-over from other donors' samples. The CDR3 runs from the conserved cysteine through the conserved F or W. D genes are given only for firm matches. Size is stated for part of the rows, as once, few or many counts, or as a class when the clone is expanded.

D	V	size	J	CDR3	DNA
.	TRBV6-2/TRBV6-3	.	TRBJ2-1	CASSPDSTAYNEQFF	TGTGCCAGCAGTCCAGATTCGACAGCTTACAATGAGCAGTTCTTC
.	TRBV7-9	few	TRBJ2-3	CASRQGSYTDTQYF	TGTGCCAGCAGGCAGGGGTCCTACACAGATACGCAGTATTTT
TRBD1	TRBV5-6	few	TRBJ1-2	CASSPPGQIKDGYTF	TGTGCCAGCAGCCCGCCGGGACAGATCAAGGATGGCTACACCTTC
TRBD1	TRBV19	.	TRBJ1-2	CASSIPDRGRQYGYTF	TGTGCCAGTAGTATCCCCGACAGGGGGCGGCAGTATGGCTACACCTTC
TRBD2	TRBV4-3	.	TRBJ2-1	CASRAGGGGFGNEQFF	TGCGCCAGCAGAGCCGGGGGGGGGGGGTTTGGCAATGAGCAGTTCTTC
.	TRBV7-2	many	TRBJ1-4	CASSPTPQYNEKLFF	TGTGCCAGCAGCCCTACCCCACAGTATAATGAAAAACTGTTTTTT
TRBD2	TRBV9	.	TRBJ2-3	CASSVELAGSSTDTQYF	TGTGCCAGCAGCGTGGAACTAGCGGGGTCTAGCACAGATACGCAGTATTTT
.	TRBV24-1	.	TRBJ2-3	CATSASGDTQYF	TGTGCCACCAGTGCGTCGGGCGATACGCAGTATTTT
TRBD1	TRBV15	.	TRBJ1-3	CATSRGRQGGRNTIYF	TGTGCCACCAGCAGAGGCCGACAGGGTGGAAGAAACACCATATATTTT
.	TRBV10-3	.	TRBJ2-1	CAISESGNEQFF	TGTGCCATCAGTGAATCGGGTAATGAGCAGTTCTTC
.	TRBV11-2	.	TRBJ2-1	CASSLEGWPGRSSYNGQFF	TGTGCCAGCAGCTTAGAGGGTTGGCCCGGACGGAGCTCCTACAATGGGCAGTTCTTC
TRBD1	TRBV19	.	TRBJ1-5	CASANRGLGSNQPQHF	TGTGCCAGTGCTAACAGGGGGCTAGGGAGCAATCAGCCCCAGCATTTT
.	TRBV5-5	.	TRBJ2-2	CASSLLGGANTGELFF	TGTGCCAGCAGCCTATTGGGGGGGGCCAACACCGGGGAGCTGTTTTTT
TRBD2	TRBV3-1	.	TRBJ2-1	CASSQPGRGVYNEQFF	TGTGCCAGCAGCCAGCCCGGGCGGGGGGTTTACAATGAGCAGTTCTTC
TRBD1	TRBV7-6	few	TRBJ2-5	CASSLTGTQETQYF	TGTGCCAGCAGCTTGACAGGGACCCAAGAGACCCAGTACTTC
TRBD1	TRBV7-9	many	TRBJ2-5	CASSSPTGVGETQYF	TGTGCCAGCAGCTCACCGACAGGGGTAGGAGAGACCCAGTACTTC
TRBD1	TRBV7-2	many	TRBJ2-2	CASSPPDRARGTGELFF	TGTGCCAGCAGCCCTCCCGACAGGGCGAGGGGCACCGGGGAGCTGTTTTTT
.	TRBV2	once	TRBJ1-2	CASSVSPNYGYTF	TGTGCCAGCAGTGTATCCCCTAACTATGGCTACACCTTC
.	TRBV14	few	TRBJ2-2	CASSQDHVSSNGELFF	TGTGCCAGCAGCCAAGACCATGTTTCCTCAAACGGGGAGCTGTTTTTT
TRBD1	TRBV24-1	few	TRBJ2-5	CATSDLQGTGGTQYF	TGTGCCACCAGTGATTTGCAAGGGACAGGAGGGACCCAGTACTTC
.	TRBV7-9	.	TRBJ2-1	CASSPSDRYNEQFF	TGTGCCAGCAGCCCTTCCGACAGGTACAATGAGCAGTTCTTC
.	TRBV28	.	TRBJ1-2	CASSSRQYYGYTF	TGTGCCAGCAGTTCCCGACAGTACTATGGCTACACCTTC
.	TRBV7-2	many	TRBJ1-2	CASTLGGYGYTF	TGTGCCAGCACCTTGGGAGGCTATGGCTACACCTTC
.	TRBV7-6	many	TRBJ2-6	CASSPLTPSGANVLTF	TGTGCCAGCAGCCCTCTAACCCCCTCTGGGGCCAACGTCCTGACTTTC
.	TRBV12-3/TRBV12-4	many	TRBJ2-1	CASNLGGGVYNEQFF	TGTGCCAGCAATTTGGGGGGTGGGGTCTACAATGAGCAGTTCTTC
.	TRBV7-3	many	TRBJ2-1	CASSTAGVANEQFF	TGTGCCAGCAGCACGGCAGGGGTTGCCAATGAGCAGTTCTTC
.	TRBV4-1	.	TRBJ1-1	CASSQESMNTEAFF	TGCGCCAGCAGCCAAGAGTCCATGAACACTGAAGCTTTCTTT
.	TRBV10-3	.	TRBJ1-2	CAISGPPRANYGYTF	TGTGCCATCAGTGGCCCTCCGAGGGCTAACTATGGCTACACCTTC
.	TRBV4-3	few	TRBJ2-3	CASSQGPSTGIHTQYF	TGCGCCAGCAGCCAAGGTCCCTCCACCGGAATTCATACGCAGTATTTT
.	TRBV12-3/TRBV12-4	.	TRBJ1-5	CASSLAEGVSNQPQHF	TGTGCCAGCAGTTTAGCGGAGGGAGTTAGCAATCAGCCCCAGCATTTT
.	TRBV15	.	TRBJ2-3	CATSRDSARVKTDTQYF	TGTGCCACCAGCAGAGATTCCGCCAGGGTAAAAACAGATACGCAGTATTTT
TRBD2	TRBV27	.	TRBJ2-2	CASSLLAGGPGELFF	TGTGCCAGCAGTTTACTAGCGGGGGGGCCCGGGGAGCTGTTTTTT
TRBD1	TRBV20-1	.	TRBJ1-2	CSARDAGTGAVSNYGYTF	TGCAGTGCTAGAGACGCCGGGACAGGAGCCGTTTCTAACTATGGCTACACCTTC
.	TRBV6-2/TRBV6-3	.	TRBJ1-1	CASSFDSQNTEAFF	TGTGCCAGCAGTTTCGACAGCCAGAACACTGAAGCTTTCTTT
.	TRBV24-1	few	TRBJ1-5	CATSERTLGQPQHF	TGTGCCACCAGTGAAAGGACTTTGGGCCAGCCCCAGCATTTT
.	TRBV4-1	.	TRBJ1-5	CASSQEITNQPQHF	TGCGCCAGCAGCCAAGAAATCACGAATCAGCCCCAGCATTTT
.	TRBV6-1	.	TRBJ1-4	CASSDLNGEKLFF	TGTGCCAGCAGTGACCTTAACGGTGAAAAACTGTTTTTT
.	TRBV12-3/TRBV12-4	.	TRBJ2-7	CASSPDTGRQYF	TGTGCCAGCAGTCCCGACACTGGGCGGCAGTACTTC
.	TRBV12-3/TRBV12-4	many	TRBJ2-2	CASGGGELFF	TGTGCCAGCGGGGGAGGGGAGCTGTTTTTT
TRBD1	TRBV3-1	.	TRBJ2-1	CASSQRTGSAEQFF	TGTGCCAGCAGTCAGAGGACAGGGAGCGCTGAGCAGTTCTTC
.	TRBV27	.	TRBJ2-1	CASSPLTRYNEQFF	TGTGCCAGCAGTCCGTTGACCCGATACAATGAGCAGTTCTTC
.	TRBV7-6	.	TRBJ1-2	CASSPGGRGYAYTF	TGTGCCAGCAGCCCGGGTGGCAGGGGATACGCCTACACCTTC
.	TRBV6-1	.	TRBJ2-5	CASSVPDRNQETQYF	TGTGCCAGCAGTGTTCCCGACAGAAACCAAGAGACCCAGTACTTC
.	TRBV10-3	few	TRBJ2-3	CAIRDRESTDTQYF	TGTGCCATCAGGGACAGAGAAAGCACAGATACGCAGTATTTT
.	TRBV6-2/TRBV6-3	.	TRBJ2-2	CASRDGTYTGELFF	TGTGCCAGCAGAGACGGGACGTACACCGGGGAGCTGTTTTTT
.	TRBV20-1	.	TRBJ2-3	CSAIEGRIDTQYF	TGCAGTGCTATTGAGGGGAGGATAGATACGCAGTATTTT
.	TRBV19	.	TRBJ2-1	CASSIDRYNEQFF	TGTGCCAGTAGTATAGACAGATACAATGAGCAGTTCTTC
.	TRBV7-9	few	TRBJ1-5	CASSLEGGRIQPQHF	TGTGCCAGCAGCTTAGAAGGGGGACGAATTCAGCCCCAGCATTTT
.	TRBV7-9	.	TRBJ2-6	CASSPPARANILTF	TGTGCCAGCAGCCCTCCCGCGAGGGCCAACATCCTGACTTTC
.	TRBV29-1	.	TRBJ1-1	CSVEGLYRVTEAFF	TGCAGCGTTGAAGGTCTATACAGGGTCACTGAAGCTTTCTTT
.	TRBV19	.	TRBJ1-5	CASSISGRMRLLGNQPQHF	TGTGCCAGTAGTATATCAGGCAGAATGAGATTGCTTGGCAATCAGCCCCAGCATTTT
.	TRBV27	.	TRBJ1-2	CASSGKDRNYGYTF	TGTGCCAGCAGTGGAAAGGACAGAAACTATGGCTACACCTTC
.	TRBV6-5	few	TRBJ1-1	CASSYSGAQTEAFF	TGTGCCAGCAGTTACTCGGGGGCACAAACTGAAGCTTTCTTT
TRBD2	TRBV27	.	TRBJ2-1	CASSSQGLVAYNEQFF	TGTGCCAGCAGTTCCCAAGGACTAGTGGCATACAATGAGCAGTTCTTC